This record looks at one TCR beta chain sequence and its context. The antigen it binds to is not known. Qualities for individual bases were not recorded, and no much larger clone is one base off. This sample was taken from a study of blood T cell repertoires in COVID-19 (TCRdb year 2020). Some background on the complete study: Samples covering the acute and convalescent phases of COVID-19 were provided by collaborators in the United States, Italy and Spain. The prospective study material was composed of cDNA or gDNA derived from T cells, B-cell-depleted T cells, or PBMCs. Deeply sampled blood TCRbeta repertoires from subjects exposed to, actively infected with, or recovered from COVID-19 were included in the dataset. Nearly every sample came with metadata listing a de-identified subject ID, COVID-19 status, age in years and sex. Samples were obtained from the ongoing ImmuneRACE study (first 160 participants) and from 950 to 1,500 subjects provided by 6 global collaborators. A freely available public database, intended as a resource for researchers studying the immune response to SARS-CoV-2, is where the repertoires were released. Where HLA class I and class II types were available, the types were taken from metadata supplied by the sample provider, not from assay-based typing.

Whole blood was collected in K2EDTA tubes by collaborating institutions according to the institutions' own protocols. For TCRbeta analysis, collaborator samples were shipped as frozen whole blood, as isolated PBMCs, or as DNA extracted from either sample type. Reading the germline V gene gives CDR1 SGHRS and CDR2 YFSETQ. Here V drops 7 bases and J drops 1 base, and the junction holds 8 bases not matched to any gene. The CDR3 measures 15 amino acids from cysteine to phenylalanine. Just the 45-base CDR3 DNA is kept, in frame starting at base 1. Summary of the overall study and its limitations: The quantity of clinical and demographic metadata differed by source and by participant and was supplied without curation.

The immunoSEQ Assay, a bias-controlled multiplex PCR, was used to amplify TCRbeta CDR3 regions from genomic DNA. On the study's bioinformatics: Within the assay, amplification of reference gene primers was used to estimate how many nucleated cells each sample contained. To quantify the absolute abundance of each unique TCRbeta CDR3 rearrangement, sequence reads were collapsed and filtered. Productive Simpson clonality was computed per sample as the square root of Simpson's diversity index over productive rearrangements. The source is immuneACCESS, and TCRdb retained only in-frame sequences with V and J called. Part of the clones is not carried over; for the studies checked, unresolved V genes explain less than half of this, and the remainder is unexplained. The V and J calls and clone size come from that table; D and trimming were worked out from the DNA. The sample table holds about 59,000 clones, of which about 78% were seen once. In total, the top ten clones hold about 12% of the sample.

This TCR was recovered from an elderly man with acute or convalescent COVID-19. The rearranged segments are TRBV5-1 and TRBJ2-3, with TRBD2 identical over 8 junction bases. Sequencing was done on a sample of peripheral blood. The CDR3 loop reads CASSTGGRGTDTQYF. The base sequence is TGCGCCAGCTCTACGGGGGGGCGGGGCACAGATACGCAGTATTTT.